This paragraph reports one T cell receptor beta chain. The clone's antigen remains unknown. The record has no base qualities; no much larger clone is one base away. The cysteine opens and the phenylalanine closes a CDR3 of 15 amino acids. Only the CDR3 portion is preserved as DNA: 45 bases, with reading frame beginning at the first base. Per the germline V gene, SGHRS is the CDR1 and YFSETQ is the CDR2. Trimming takes 0 bases from V and 5 bases from J, and the germline ends sit 14 bases apart. The receptor library was made with the immunoSEQ multiplex PCR assay. For the multiplex PCR, a mixture combining 60 forward primers for TCR Vbeta segments and 13 reverse primers for TCR Jbeta segments was used. A multiplex PCR assay on genomic DNA amplified the CDR3 region of rearranged TCR beta genes. On the Illumina HiSeq System, the amplified TCR beta libraries were sequenced as 87-base-pair reads. The study's processing was this. A later analysis tallied 80 million to 95 million unique TCR beta chains across the 700 or so repertoires, and 10 million to 11 million of those chains were shared by two or more donors. A nearest-neighbor algorithm error-corrected the raw reads and collapsed the reads into unique sequences, merging closely related sequences to remove PCR and sequencing errors. To assign V, D and J gene segments, CDR3 sequences were aligned to IMGT reference sequences. For a sequence to be retained, a match of at least six nucleotides was required to both a V gene segment and a J gene segment. A rearrangement was called productive if the CDR3 had no stop codons and remained in frame with V and J, and every other rearrangement was called non-productive. Following IMGT convention, CDR3 was defined as the stretch from the second conserved V-encoded cysteine up to the conserved J-encoded phenylalanine. Sequences without an unambiguous match to a single V gene segment were excluded from the earlier analysis of 450 to 750 of the donors. In an earlier analysis of approximately 550 of the donors, V segments were called functional above 56.7% productive rearrangements and were called segregating when the between-donor standard deviation exceeded 5%. A statistical classification framework was developed to diagnose cytomegalovirus status using the catalog of TCR beta chain sequences. V and J gene assignment, in a later analysis, came from comparing TCR nucleotide sequences with IMGT/GENE-DB human TR gene sequences. Using the TCRdist pipeline, a later analysis assigned CDR3 sequences along with most-parsimonious VDJ recombination scenarios. A later analysis defined each TCR beta chain by its CDR3 amino acid sequence plus V-gene family, and excluded reads lacking a unique V-gene family. To address suspected cross-contamination and a sequencing artifact, a later analysis removed 592 highly shared, low-generation-probability nucleotide sequences. For each public chain, a later analysis derived a clonal expansion index from normalized ranks of inferred template counts within each repertoire. Generation probabilities in a later analysis came from a VDJ recombination model fitted to out-of-frame rearrangements, and those results were checked against IGoR. In a later analysis, hypergeometric tests were used to score TCR-TCR, TCR-HLA and TCR-CMV co-occurrence, with a repertoire-size bias correction applied to TCR pairs. False discovery rates were estimated in a later analysis by permuting HLA or CMV assignments 20 times. In a later analysis, co-occurring TCRs were grouped using DBSCAN, and TCRdist sequence similarity was added for clustering within HLA-allele-positive subsets. Repertoires with fewer than 30,000 or more than 120,000 public chains, plus five repertoires with anomalous nucleotide sharing, were excluded from co-occurrence clustering. TCRdb took over this immuneACCESS table, retaining in-frame rearrangements with V and J assigned. Such tables are incomplete; in checked studies, under half of the missing clones stem from an unresolved V gene, and the remainder is unexplained. The V and J calls and clone size are taken from that table; D and trimming were inferred from the DNA. The sample table records roughly 63,000 clones; about 65% of these occur just once. Nearly 25% of the sample is held by the ten biggest clonotypes.

The cohort was made up of hundreds of healthy bone marrow donors. All cohort members were sampled while nominally healthy, although unrecorded immune exposures were likely present. The donor tested CMV seropositive, placing the donor among the 250 to 350 seropositive members of the cohort. Each donor provided a peripheral blood sample, and peripheral blood mononuclear cells were used for TCR beta sequencing. The Qiagen DNeasy Blood Extraction Kit was used to extract genomic DNA from the blood cell samples. These data are taken from a study of cytomegalovirus exposure and HLA in healthy donors (dated by TCRdb to 2016 to 2017). Background for the entire study: According to an earlier analysis of 587 of the donors, 150 million to 200 million T cells yielded 95 million to 140 million unique TCR beta sequences and approximately 280 Gb of sequence data. An earlier analysis of about 620 of the donors applied high-throughput TCR beta sequencing to assess whether each TCR beta V gene segment acted as functional or pseudogenic. Roughly 5 DR-DQ haplotypes were handled as single units for association and clustering, since linkage in the cohort was strong. The later analysis used no new phenotypic data to find candidate immune exposures, relying instead on TCR beta sequences and their occurrence across donors. The study aimed to test whether cataloging public T cell receptors could reveal signatures of past pathogen exposure. All discovery cohort repertoires had been generated on a single sequencing platform. Of the 350 to 400 genotyped donors, roughly 85% fell in the genetic ancestry cluster associated with self-reported Caucasian donors. Among under 450 genotyped donors of the cohort, an average of around 240,000 unique TCR beta nucleotide sequences were sequenced per donor, approximately 20% of them non-productive. A later analysis re-analyzed previously published TCR beta repertoires from 660 or so donors and added high-resolution HLA genotyping to study TCR occurrence patterns. Typing coverage varied by locus: roughly 629-630 donors for A, B, C, DRB1 and DQB1; more than 500 for DQA1; 606 for DPA1; roughly 450 for DPB1. A later genetic analysis took genome-wide SNP genotypes for about three fifths of the roughly 700 donors and used that subset as a discovery cohort. An early release that covered about 600 HLA-typed donors contained approximately 290 gigabases of sequencing data and around 85 million unique TCR sequences. High-throughput TCR immunosequencing, statistical association of individual TCRs with disease status, and machine learning were combined to predict cytomegalovirus infection status. Donor age, sex, ethnicity and CMV serostatus were compiled together with the repertoire data. Both class I and class II loci were covered by HLA typing, at four-digit resolution. Besides the first cohort of 666 subjects, a separate validation cohort made up of 120 different subjects was used. The study used immunosequencing to profile the T cell repertoires of approximately 690 subjects and linked those repertoires to cytomegalovirus serostatus. Overall study results and their limits: The classifier was reported to diagnose cytomegalovirus status with high specificity and sensitivity in both the original cohort and the validation cohort. The only immune exposure information available for the cohort was CMV serostatus. Some IMGT-functional V segments, including TRBV6-2 and TRBV6-3, could not be distinguished by the 87-base-pair reads and were therefore excluded. The cohort was sequenced for TCR beta chains only, and without alpha or paired-chain data the features that could be detected were limited. According to a later analysis, most CMV-associated TCR beta chains appeared to be HLA-restricted, and the HLA associations seemed to be driven largely by CMV exposure. In a later analysis, the rate of TCR association differed among HLA loci, with DRB1 alleles having the most associated TCRs and HLA-C alleles having the fewest. Linkage disequilibrium might explain the correlated functional status among segregating V segments, but an unknown experimental factor could not be excluded. Because HLA typing was missing for some donors at each locus, association tests included only the typed subset. A cluster of highly shared sequence variants was judged likely to represent a technical artifact of the sequencing pipeline. Most TCR sequences were seen in very few donors, while some public TCRs were found in many individuals. In a later analysis, HLA-associated TCR beta chains showed more clonal expansion and lower generation probabilities than non-associated chains that were equally common. According to the authors, the approach could potentially be generalized to other disease states and immunological phenotypes. A later analysis reported that several top co-occurrence clusters appeared linked to parvovirus B19, influenza, CMV and Epstein-Barr virus. A later genetic analysis reported fewer N-insertions in productive TCRs among donors in an Asian-associated ancestry cluster than the roughly 700-donor mean. In an earlier analysis of 500 to 650 of the donors, most TCR beta V segments appeared in productive rearrangements about 87% or about 30% of the time, broadly matching IMGT annotations. The presence/absence analyses assumed that sequencing depth was roughly uniform across donors, and that assumption may not be true. The earlier analysis of around 600 of the donors excluded some 16 rarely observed V segments, including chromosome 9 orphons, because counts were too low. At a false discovery rate of 0.05, a later analysis linked approximately 18,000 TCR beta sequences to specific HLA alleles. A few of the identified cytomegalovirus-associated TCR beta chains were confirmed in vitro to be specific for cytomegalovirus antigens. In the study, 150 to 200 TCR beta chains were listed as associated with cytomegalovirus. A later genetic analysis associated a missense DCLRE1C variant with V-gene and J-gene trimming of TCR beta chains, and an independent cohort replicated the association. When HLA alleles, especially DR and DQ, strongly co-occurred, attributing TCR associations to individual alleles was difficult. A further reported finding was that TCR beta sequences accurately predicted the HLA-A and HLA-B alleles for most subjects in the first cohort.

The sequence joins TRBV5-1 to TRBJ1-1, and perhaps TRBD1 as D gene, on 6 matching bases. The TCR sequence derives from a man between 45 and 60 years old in good health and CMV-seropositive. The sample was PBMCs. The DNA sequence is as follows: TGCGCCAGCAGCTTGGTCGGGGGGCGGGGAACTGAAGCTTTCTTT. This encodes CASSLVGGRGTEAFF. Here the CDR3 is joined to the reference TRBV5-1 and TRBJ1-1 genes, and the full variable domain is: KAGVTQTPRYLIKTRGQQVTLSCSPISGHRSVSWYQQTPGQGLQFLFEYFSETQRNKGNFPGRFSGRQFSNSRSEMNVSTLELGDSALYLCASSLVGGRGTEAFFGQGTRLTVV.